A selection of T cell receptor beta chains follows, all from one sample in a study of vaccination effects on CD4 cells after COVID-19. Repertoires were generated with immunoSEQ multiplex PCR, while TCRdb's copy carries only in-frame clones and drops some. Of around 23,000 clones listed, around 69% are singletons. These TCRs are of unknown antigen specificity. Sequenced material: CD4+ T cells from PBMCs cultured with HCoV-229E spike peptides, taken after COVID-19 vaccination. The receptors were gathered from a human donor who received a COVID-19 vaccine. Each CDR3 is given with its conserved first and last residue. D genes are given only for firm matches. Some rows have no size entry. The others give once, few or many, or a class for an expanded clone.

d_gene	v_gene	abundance	j_gene	CDR3nt	CDR3aa
.	TRBV11-2	.	TRBJ1-3	TGTGCCAGCAGGCCAATCCCGGGGGGCATCGGAAACACCATATATTTT	CASRPIPGGIGNTIYF
.	TRBV27	.	TRBJ2-1	TGTGCCAGCAGTTTATCGCGGCAGCTCGACAATGAGCAGTTCTTC	CASSLSRQLDNEQFF
TRBD1	TRBV6-6	.	TRBJ1-2	TGTGCCAGCAAAAACTCACAGGGGCTCTATGGCTACACCTTC	CASKNSQGLYGYTF
.	TRBV5-1	.	TRBJ1-1	TGCGCCAGCAGCTTCTCCAGACAGGCAGCTGAAGCTTTCTTT	CASSFSRQAAEAFF
TRBD1	TRBV6-5	.	TRBJ1-5	TGTGCCAGCAGGGACAGGGACAATCAGCCCCAGCATTTT	CASRDRDNQPQHF
.	TRBV7-5	.	TRBJ2-1	TGTGTCAGAAGCCATATAGCGGGAGATGGGGATGAGCAGTTCTTC	CVRSHIAGDGDEQFF
.	TRBV19	.	TRBJ1-2	TGTGCCAGTGGCCCCTGGGGGACCAACTATGGCTACACCTTC	CASGPWGTNYGYTF
.	TRBV10-3	.	TRBJ1-1	TGTGCCATCAGTGAGTCAGGGGAGAACACTGAAGCTTTCTTT	CAISESGENTEAFF
.	TRBV2	medium-sized	TRBJ1-5	TGTGCCAGCAGTGGGCTTGGGGCCTCCAATCAGCCCCAGCATTTT	CASSGLGASNQPQHF
TRBD2	TRBV11-3	once	TRBJ2-3	TGTGCCAGCAGCTTAACTAGCGGACTAAGCACAGATACGCAGTATTTT	CASSLTSGLSTDTQYF
.	TRBV6-5	.	TRBJ1-3	TGTGCCAGCAGCCCCGGCAGCATCTCTGGAAACACCATATATTTT	CASSPGSISGNTIYF
.	TRBV5-4	.	TRBJ1-1	TGTGCCAGCAGCTTGGCCGATGGGGTGAGGACTGAAGCTTTCTTT	CASSLADGVRTEAFF
TRBD2	TRBV11-2	.	TRBJ2-7	TGTGCCAGCAGCTTAAGTAGCGGGGGAATCAACGAGCAGTACTTC	CASSLSSGGINEQYF
.	TRBV7-2	.	TRBJ2-1	TGTGCCAGCAGCTTAGTGAGTCTGACAGCCAATGAGCAGTTCTTC	CASSLVSLTANEQFF
.	TRBV3-1/TRBV3-2	.	TRBJ1-5	TGTGCCAGCAGCCACACAGGGAAAGATCAGCCCCAGCATTTT	CASSHTGKDQPQHF
.	TRBV6-5	.	TRBJ2-7	TGTGCCAGCAGTTTCCGGGACGCTTCCTACGAGCAGTACTTC	CASSFRDASYEQYF